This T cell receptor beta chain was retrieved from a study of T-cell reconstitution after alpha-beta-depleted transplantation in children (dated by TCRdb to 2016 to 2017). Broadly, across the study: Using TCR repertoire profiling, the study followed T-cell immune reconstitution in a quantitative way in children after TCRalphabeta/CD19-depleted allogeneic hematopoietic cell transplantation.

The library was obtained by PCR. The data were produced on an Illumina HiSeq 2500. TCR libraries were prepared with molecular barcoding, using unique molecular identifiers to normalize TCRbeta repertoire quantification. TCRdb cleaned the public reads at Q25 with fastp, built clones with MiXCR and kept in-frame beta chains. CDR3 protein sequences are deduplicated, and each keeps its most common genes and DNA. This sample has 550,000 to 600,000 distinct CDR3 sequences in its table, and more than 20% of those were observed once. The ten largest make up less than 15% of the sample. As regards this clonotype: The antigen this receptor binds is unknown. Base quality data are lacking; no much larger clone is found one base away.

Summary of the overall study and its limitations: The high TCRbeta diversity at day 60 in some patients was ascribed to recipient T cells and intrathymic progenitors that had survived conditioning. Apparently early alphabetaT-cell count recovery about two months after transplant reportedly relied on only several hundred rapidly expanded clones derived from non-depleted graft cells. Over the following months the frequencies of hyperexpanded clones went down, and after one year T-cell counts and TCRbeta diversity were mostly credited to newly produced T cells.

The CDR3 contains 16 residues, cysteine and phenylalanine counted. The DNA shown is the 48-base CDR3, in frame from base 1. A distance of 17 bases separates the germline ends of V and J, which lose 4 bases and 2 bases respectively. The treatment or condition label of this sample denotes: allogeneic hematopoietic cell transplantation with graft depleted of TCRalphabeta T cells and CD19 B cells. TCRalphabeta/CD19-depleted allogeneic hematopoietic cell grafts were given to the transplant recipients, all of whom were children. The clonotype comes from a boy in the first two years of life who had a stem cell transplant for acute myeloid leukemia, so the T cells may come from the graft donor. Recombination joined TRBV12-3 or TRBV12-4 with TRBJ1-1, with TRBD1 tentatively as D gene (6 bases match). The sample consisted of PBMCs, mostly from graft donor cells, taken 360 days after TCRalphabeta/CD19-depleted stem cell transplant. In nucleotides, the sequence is TGTGCCAGCAGTTCGCCGGGGGCCTCTGGAAACACTGAAGCTTTCTTT. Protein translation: CASSSPGASGNTEAFF.